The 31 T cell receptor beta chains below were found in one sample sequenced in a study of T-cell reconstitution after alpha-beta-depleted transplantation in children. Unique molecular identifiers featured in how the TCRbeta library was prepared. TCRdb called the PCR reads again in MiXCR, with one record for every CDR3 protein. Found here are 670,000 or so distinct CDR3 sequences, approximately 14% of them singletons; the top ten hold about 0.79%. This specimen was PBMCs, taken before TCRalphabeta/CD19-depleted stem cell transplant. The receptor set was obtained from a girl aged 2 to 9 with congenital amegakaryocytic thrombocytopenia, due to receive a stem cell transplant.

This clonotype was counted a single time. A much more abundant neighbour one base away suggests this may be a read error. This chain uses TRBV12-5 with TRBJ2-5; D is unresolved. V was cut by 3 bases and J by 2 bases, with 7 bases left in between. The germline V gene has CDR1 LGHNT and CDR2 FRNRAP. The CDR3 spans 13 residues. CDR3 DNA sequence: TGTGCTAGTGGTTTTGCCAATCAAGAGACCCAGTACTTC. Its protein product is CASGFANQETQYF.

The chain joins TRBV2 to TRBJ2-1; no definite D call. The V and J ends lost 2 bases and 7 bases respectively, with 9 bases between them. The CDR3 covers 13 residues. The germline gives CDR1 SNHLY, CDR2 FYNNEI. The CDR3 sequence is CASSEYVRNEQFF. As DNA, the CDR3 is TGTGCCAGCAGTGAATACGTTAGGAATGAGCAGTTCTTC.

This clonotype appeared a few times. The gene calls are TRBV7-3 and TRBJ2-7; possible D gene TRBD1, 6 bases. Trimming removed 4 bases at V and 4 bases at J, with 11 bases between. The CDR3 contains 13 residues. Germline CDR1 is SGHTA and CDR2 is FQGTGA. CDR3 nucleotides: TGTGCCAGCAGCTCCTCGACAGGTTACGAGCAGTACTTC. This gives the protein CASSSSTGYEQYF. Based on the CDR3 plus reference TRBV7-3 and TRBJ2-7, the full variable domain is GAGVSQTPSNKVTEKGKYVELRCDPISGHTALYWYRQSLGQGPEFLIYFQGTGAADDSGLPNDRFFAVRPEGSVSTLKIQRTERGDSAVYLCASSSSTGYEQYFGPGTRLTVT.

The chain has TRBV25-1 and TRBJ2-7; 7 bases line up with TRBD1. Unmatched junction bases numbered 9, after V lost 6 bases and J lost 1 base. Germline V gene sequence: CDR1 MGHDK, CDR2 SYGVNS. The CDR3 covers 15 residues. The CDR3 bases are TGTGCCAGCAGGCCTAGGGACAGCTCGTCCTACGAGCAGTACTTC. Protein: CASRPRDSSSYEQYF.

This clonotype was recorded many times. The CDR3 DNA is TGCGCCAGCAGCCCGGAGTGGACCGCGAACACTGAAGCTTTCTTT. This gives the protein CASSPEWTANTEAFF. The chain employs TRBV5-1 and TRBJ1-1; D is ambiguous. CDR3 length equals 15 residues. Germline V gene lookup returns CDR1 SGHRS and CDR2 YFSETQ. V was pared by 4 bases and J by 1 base, with 14 bases between.

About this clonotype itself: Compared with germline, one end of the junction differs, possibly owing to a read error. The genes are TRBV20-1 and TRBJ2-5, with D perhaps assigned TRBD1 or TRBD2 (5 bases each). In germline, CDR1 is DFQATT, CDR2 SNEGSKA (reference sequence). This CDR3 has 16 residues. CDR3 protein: CCARDSRLGSQETQYF. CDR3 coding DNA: TGCTGTGCTAGAGACAGCCGTCTGGGGAGCCAAGAGACCCAGTACTTC.

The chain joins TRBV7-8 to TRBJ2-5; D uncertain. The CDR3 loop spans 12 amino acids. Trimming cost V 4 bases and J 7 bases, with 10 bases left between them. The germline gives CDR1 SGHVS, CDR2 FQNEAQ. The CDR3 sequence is CASSSGSGTQYF. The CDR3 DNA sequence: TGTGCCAGCAGCTCAGGCTCGGGGACCCAGTACTTC.

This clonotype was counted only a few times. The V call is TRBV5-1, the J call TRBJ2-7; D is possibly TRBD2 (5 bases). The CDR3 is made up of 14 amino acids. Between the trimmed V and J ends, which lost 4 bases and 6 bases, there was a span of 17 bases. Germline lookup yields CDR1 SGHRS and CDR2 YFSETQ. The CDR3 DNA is TGCGCCAGCAGCCCGGGAACTAGGGAGTCCGAGCAGTACTTC. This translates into CASSPGTRESEQYF.

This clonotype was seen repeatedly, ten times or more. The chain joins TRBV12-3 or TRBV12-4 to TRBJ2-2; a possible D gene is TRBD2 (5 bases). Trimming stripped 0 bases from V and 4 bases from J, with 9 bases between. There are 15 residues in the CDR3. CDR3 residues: CASSLAGEITGELFF. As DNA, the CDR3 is TGTGCCAGCAGTTTAGCGGGAGAGATCACCGGGGAGCTGTTTTTT.

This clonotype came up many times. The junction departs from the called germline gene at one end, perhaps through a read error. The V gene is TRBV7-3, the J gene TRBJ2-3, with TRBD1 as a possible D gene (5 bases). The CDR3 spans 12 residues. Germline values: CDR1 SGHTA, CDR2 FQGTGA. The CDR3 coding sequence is TGTGCCAGCAGCCTAACAGGAGATACGCAGTATTTT. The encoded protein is CASSLTGDTQYF.

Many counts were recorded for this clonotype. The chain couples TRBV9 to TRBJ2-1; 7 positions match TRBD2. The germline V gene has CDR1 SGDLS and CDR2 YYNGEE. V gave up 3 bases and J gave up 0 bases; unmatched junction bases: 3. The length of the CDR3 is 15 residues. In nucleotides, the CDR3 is TGTGCCAGCAGCGGAGCGGGGATCTCCTACAATGAGCAGTTCTTC. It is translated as CASSGAGISYNEQFF.

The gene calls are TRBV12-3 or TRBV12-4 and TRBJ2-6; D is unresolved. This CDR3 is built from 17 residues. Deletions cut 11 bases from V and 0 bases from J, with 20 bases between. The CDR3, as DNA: TGTGCCGGAACTGACCGGGCAGTTAGCTCTGGGGCCAACGTCCTGACTTTC. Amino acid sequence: CAGTDRAVSSGANVLTF.

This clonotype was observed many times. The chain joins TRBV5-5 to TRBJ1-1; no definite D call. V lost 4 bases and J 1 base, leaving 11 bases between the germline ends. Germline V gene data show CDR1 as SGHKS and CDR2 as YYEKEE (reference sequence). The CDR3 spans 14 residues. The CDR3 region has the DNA TGTGCCAGCAGCCTTGTGACGGGGAACACTGAAGCTTTCTTT. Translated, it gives CASSLVTGNTEAFF.

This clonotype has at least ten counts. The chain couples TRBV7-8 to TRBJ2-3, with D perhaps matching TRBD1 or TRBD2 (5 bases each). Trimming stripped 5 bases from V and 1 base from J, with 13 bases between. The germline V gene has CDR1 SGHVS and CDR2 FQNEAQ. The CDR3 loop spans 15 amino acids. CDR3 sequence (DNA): TGTGCCAGCAGCCCACGATTGGGGGGCACAGATACGCAGTATTTT. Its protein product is CASSPRLGGTDTQYF.

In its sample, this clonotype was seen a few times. CDR3 coding DNA: TGCAGCGTTGAAGATAGGGACAGGGTGGTCTACGAGCAGTACTTC. Protein product: CSVEDRDRVVYEQYF. J is TRBJ2-7 and V is TRBV29-1; 9 nucleotides match TRBD1. The CDR3 has 15 amino acids. The J segment lost 3 bases and the V segment lost 0 bases, leaving 6 bases of the junction unmatched. The germline gives CDR1 SQVTM, CDR2 ANQGSEA.

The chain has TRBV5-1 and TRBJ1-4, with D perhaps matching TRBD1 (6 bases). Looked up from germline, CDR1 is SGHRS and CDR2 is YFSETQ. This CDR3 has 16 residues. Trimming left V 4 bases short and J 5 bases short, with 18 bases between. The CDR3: CASSEEQGGVNEKLFF. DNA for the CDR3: TGCGCCAGCAGCGAAGAACAGGGTGGGGTGAATGAAAAACTGTTTTTT.

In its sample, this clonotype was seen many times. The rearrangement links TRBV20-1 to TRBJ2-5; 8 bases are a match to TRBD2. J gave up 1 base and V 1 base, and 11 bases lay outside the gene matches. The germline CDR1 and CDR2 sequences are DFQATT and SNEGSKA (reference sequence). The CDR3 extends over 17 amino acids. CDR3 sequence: CSARGKRSGRSQETQYF. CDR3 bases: TGCAGTGCTAGAGGGAAAAGGAGCGGGAGATCCCAAGAGACCCAGTACTTC.

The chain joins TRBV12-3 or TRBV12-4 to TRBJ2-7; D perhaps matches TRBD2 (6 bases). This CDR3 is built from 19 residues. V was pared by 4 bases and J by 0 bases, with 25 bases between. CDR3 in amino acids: CASSSLGESSLGGSYEQYF. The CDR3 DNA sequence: TGTGCCAGCAGTTCCCTGGGGGAGAGCTCTCTGGGGGGCTCCTACGAGCAGTACTTC.

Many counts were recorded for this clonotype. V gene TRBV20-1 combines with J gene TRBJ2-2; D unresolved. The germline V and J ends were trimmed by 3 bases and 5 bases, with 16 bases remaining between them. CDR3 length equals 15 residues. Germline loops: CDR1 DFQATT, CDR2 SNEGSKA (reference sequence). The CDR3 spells CSASRGPYWTGELFF. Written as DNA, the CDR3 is TGCAGTGCTAGCAGAGGACCCTATTGGACCGGGGAGCTGTTTTTT.

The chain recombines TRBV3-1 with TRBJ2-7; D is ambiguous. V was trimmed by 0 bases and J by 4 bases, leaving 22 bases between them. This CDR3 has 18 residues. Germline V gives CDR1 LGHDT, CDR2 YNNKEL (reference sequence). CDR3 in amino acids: CASSQDDTHAYGRYEQYF. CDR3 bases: TGTGCCAGCAGCCAAGATGACACGCACGCCTACGGACGGTACGAGCAGTACTTC.

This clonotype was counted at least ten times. CDR3 nucleotide sequence: TGTGCCAGCAGTCCAGTACGTTATAGCAATCAGCCCCAGCATTTT. Residues: CASSPVRYSNQPQHF. V is TRBV28 and J is TRBJ1-5; D is unclear. CDR3 length: 15 residues. Germline V gene data show CDR1 as MDHEN and CDR2 as SYDVKM. V lost 5 bases and J lost 0, with 11 bases in between.

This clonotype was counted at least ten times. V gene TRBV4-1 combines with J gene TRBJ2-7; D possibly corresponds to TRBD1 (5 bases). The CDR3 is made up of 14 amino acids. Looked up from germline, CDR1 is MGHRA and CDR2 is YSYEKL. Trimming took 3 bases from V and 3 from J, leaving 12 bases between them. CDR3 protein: CASSHLGESYEQYF. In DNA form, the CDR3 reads TGCGCCAGCAGCCACCTAGGGGAAAGCTACGAGCAGTACTTC.

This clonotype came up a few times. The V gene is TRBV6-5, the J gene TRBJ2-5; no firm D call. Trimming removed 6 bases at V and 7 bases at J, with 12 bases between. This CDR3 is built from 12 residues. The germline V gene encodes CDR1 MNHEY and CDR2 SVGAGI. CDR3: CASSQAPGTQYF. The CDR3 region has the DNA TGTGCCAGCAGCCAAGCCCCCGGGACCCAGTACTTC.

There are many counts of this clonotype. The CDR3 sequence: CASSPGTGSAEQYF. The CDR3 region has the DNA TGTGCCAGCAGCCCCGGGACAGGTAGTGCGGAGCAGTACTTC. The chain has TRBV7-2 and TRBJ2-7, with 8 positions matching TRBD1. Trimming at V came to 5 bases and at J to 7 bases, leaving 10 bases not matched to a gene. The germline CDR1 and CDR2 sequences are SGHTA and FQGNSA. The CDR3 spans 14 residues.

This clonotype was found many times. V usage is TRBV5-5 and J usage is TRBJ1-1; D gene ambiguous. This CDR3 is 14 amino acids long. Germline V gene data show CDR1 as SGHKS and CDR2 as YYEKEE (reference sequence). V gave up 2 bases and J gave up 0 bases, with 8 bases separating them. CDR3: CASSFNSMNTEAFF. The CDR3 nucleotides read TGTGCCAGCAGCTTTAACAGCATGAACACTGAAGCTTTCTTT. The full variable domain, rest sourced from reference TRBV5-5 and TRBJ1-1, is DAGVTQSPTHLIKTRGQQVTLRCSPISGHKSVSWYQQVLGQGPQFIFQYYEKEERGRGNFPDRFSARQFPNYSSELNVNALLLGDSALYLCASSFNSMNTEAFFGQGTRLTVV.

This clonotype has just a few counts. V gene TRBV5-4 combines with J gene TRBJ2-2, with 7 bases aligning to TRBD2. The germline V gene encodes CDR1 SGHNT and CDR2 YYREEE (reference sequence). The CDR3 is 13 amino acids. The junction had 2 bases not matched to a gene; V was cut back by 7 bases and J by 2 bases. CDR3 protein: CASLAVNTGELFF. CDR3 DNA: TGTGCCAGCCTAGCGGTTAACACCGGGGAGCTGTTTTTT.

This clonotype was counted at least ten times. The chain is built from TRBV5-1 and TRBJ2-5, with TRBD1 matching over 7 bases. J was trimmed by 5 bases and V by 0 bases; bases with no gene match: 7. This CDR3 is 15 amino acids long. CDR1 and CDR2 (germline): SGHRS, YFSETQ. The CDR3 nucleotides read TGCGCCAGCAGCTTGGGACAGGGTACGGCGGAGACCCAGTACTTC. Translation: CASSLGQGTAETQYF.

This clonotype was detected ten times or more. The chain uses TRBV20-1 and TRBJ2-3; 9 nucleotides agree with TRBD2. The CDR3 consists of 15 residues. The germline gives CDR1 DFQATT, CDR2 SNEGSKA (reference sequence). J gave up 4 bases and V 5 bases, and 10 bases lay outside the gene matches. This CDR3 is CSAGGLAGEADTQYF. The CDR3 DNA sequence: TGCAGTGCTGGAGGGTTAGCGGGAGAAGCAGATACGCAGTATTTT.

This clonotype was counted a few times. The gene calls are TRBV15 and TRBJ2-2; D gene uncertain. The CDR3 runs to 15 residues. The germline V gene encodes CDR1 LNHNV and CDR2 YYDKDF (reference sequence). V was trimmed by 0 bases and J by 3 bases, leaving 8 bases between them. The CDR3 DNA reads TGTGCCACCAGCAGAGAGCAGGCGGACACCGGGGAGCTGTTTTTT. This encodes CATSREQADTGELFF.

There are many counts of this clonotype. The CDR3 DNA reads as TGTGCCAGCAGCACGGGACTTACCTACGAGCAGTACTTC. It translates to CASSTGLTYEQYF. J is TRBJ2-7 and V is TRBV9; TRBD2 is a possible D gene (6 bases). The V end lost 4 bases, the J end lost 2 bases, and 10 bases lay between the germline ends. The germline CDR1 and CDR2 sequences are SGDLS and YYNGEE. This CDR3 comprises 13 residues.

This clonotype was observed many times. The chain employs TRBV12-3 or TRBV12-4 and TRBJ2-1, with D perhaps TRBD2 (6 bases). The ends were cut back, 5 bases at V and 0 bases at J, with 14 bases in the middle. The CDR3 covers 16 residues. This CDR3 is CASSPGAGSSYNEQFF. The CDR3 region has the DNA TGTGCCAGCAGTCCGGGAGCGGGTAGCTCCTACAATGAGCAGTTCTTC.